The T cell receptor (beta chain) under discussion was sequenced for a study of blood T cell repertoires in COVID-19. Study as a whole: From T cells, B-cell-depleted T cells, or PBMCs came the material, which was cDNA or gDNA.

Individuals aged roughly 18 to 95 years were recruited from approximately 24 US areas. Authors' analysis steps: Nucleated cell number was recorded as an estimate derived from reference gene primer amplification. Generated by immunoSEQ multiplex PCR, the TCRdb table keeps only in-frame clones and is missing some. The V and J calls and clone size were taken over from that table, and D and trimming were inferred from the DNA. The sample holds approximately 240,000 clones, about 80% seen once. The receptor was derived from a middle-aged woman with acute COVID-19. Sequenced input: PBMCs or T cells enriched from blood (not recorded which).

The CDR3 loop is CASSSLADESYNSPLHF. The CDR3, as DNA: TGTGCCAGCAGCTCCCTGGCGGATGAGTCCTATAATTCACCCCTCCACTTT. The chain carries TRBV11-2 and TRBJ1-6; D remains ambiguous. This CDR3 has 17 amino acids. Trimming pared 4 bases from V and 1 base from J, leaving 14 bases between. In germline, CDR1 is SGHAT, CDR2 FQNNGV.